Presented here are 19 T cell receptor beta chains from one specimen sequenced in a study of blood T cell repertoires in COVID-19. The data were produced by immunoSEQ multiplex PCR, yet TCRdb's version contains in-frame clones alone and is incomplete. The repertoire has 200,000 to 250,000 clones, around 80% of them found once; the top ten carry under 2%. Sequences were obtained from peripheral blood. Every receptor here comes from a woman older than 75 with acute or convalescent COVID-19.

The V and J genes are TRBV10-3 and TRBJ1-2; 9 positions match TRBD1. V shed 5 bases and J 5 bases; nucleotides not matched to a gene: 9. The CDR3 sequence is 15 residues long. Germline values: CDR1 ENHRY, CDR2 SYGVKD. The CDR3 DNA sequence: TGTGCCATCAGTTTGGCCGGGACAGGGCAATATGGCTACACCTTC. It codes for CAISLAGTGQYGYTF.

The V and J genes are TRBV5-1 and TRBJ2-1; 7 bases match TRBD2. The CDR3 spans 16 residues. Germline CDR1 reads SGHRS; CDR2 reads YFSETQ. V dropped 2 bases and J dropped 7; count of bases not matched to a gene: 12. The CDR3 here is CASSLDPTSRDNEQFF. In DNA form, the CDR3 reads TGCGCCAGCAGCTTAGATCCGACTAGCCGTGATAATGAGCAGTTCTTC.

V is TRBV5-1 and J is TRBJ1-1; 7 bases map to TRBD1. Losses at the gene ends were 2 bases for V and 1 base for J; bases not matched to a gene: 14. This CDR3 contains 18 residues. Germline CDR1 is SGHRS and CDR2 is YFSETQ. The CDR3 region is CASSLRGPMTASNTEAFF. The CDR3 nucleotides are TGCGCCAGCAGCTTAAGGGGGCCTATGACCGCGTCGAACACTGAAGCTTTCTTT.

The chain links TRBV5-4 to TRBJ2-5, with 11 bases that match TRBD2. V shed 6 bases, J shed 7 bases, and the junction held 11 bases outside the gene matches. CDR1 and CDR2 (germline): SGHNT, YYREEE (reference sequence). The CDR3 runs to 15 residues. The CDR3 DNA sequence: TGTGCCAGCAAACCACCGGGACTAGCGGAAGGGACCCAGTACTTC. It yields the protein CASKPPGLAEGTQYF.

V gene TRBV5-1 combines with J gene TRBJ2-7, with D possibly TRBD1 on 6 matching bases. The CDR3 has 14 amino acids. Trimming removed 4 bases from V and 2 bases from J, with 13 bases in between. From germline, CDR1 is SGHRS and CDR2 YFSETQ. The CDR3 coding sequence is TGCGCCAGCAGCCACGGGACAAGCACCTACGAGCAGTACTTC. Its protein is CASSHGTSTYEQYF.

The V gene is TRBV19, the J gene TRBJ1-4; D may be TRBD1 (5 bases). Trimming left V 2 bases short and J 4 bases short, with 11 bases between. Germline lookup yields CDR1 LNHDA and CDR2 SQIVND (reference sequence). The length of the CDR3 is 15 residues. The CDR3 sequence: CASSIQGHSNEKLFF. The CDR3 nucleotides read TGTGCCAGTAGTATACAAGGACATAGTAATGAAAAACTGTTTTTT.

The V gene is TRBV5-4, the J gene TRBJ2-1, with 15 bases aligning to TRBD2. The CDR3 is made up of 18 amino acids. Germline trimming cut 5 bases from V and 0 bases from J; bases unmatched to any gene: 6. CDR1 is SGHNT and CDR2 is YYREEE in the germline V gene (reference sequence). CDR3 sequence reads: CASRVGLAGGSSYNEQFF. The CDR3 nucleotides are TGTGCCAGCAGGGTCGGACTAGCGGGAGGGTCCTCCTACAATGAGCAGTTCTTC.

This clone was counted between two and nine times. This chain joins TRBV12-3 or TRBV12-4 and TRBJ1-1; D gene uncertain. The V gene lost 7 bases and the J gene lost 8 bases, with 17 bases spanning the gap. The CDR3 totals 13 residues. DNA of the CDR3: TGTGCCAGCAAATTCGGACGGACTGTGGAAGCTTTCTTT. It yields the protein CASKFGRTVEAFF.

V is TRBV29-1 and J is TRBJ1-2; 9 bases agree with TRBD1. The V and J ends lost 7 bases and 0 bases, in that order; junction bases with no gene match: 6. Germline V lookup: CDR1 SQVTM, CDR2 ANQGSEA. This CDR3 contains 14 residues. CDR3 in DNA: TGCAGCGCCGGGACAGGGACTACTAACTATGGCTACACCTTC. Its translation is CSAGTGTTNYGYTF.

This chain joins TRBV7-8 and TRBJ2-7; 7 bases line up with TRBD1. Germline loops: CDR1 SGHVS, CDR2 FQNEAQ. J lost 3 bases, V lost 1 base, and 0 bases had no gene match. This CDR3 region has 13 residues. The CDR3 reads CASSLGDSYEQYF. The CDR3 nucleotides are TGTGCCAGCAGCTTAGGGGACAGCTACGAGCAGTACTTC.

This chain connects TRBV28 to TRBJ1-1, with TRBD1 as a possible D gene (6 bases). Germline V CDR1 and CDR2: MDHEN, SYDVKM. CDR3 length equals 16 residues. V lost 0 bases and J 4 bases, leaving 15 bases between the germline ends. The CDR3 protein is CASSLWGRSDSTEAFF. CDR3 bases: TGTGCCAGCAGTTTATGGGGACGTTCGGACAGCACTGAAGCTTTCTTT.

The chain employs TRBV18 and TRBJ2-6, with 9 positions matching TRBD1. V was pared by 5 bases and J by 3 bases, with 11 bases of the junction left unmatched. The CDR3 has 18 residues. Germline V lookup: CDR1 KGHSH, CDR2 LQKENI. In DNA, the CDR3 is TGTGCCAGCTCATCCCAACAGGGGGCCATAGGTGGGGCCAACGTCCTGACTTTC. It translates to CASSSQQGAIGGANVLTF.

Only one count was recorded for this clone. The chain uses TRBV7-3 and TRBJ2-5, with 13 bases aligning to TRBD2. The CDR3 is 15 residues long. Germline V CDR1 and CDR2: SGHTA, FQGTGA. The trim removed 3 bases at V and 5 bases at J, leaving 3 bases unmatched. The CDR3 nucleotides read TGTGCCAGCAGCTTGGGGACTAGCGGGGCGGAGACCCAGTACTTC. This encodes CASSLGTSGAETQYF.

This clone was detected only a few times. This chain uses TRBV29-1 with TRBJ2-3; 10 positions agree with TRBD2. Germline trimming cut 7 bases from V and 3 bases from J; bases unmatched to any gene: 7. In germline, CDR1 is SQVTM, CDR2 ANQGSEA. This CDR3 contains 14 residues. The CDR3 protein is CSAKREGRTDTQYF. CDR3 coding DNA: TGCAGCGCAAAGCGGGAGGGAAGGACAGATACGCAGTATTTT.

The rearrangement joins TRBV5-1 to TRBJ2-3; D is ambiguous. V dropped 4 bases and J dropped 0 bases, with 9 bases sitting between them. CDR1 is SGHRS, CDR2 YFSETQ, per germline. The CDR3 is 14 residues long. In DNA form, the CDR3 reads TGCGCCAGCAGCGTTGGAGTTAGCACAGATACGCAGTATTTT. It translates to CASSVGVSTDTQYF.

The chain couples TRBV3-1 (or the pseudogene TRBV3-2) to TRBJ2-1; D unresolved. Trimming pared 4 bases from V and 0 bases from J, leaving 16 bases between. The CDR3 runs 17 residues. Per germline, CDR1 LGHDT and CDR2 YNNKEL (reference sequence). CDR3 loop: CASSPHRRPGSYNEQFF. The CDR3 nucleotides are TGTGCCAGCAGCCCCCACCGGAGACCCGGCTCCTACAATGAGCAGTTCTTC.

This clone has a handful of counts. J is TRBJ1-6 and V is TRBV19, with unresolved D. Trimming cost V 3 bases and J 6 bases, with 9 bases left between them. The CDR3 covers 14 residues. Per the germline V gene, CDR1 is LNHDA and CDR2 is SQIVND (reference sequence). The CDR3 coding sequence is TGTGCCAGTAGTATGAGCGGTGGTAATTCACCCCTCCACTTT. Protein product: CASSMSGGNSPLHF.

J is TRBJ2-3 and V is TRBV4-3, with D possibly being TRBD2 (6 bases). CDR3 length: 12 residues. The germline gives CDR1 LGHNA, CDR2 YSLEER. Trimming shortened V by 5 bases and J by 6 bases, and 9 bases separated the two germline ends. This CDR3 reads CASSWGEDTQYF. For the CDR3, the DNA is TGCGCCAGCAGCTGGGGGGAGGATACGCAGTATTTT.

The CDR3 bases are TGTGCCAGCAGCCCGGACCCTGACAGTACTGAAGCTTTCTTT. This translates into CASSPDPDSTEAFF. V gene TRBV7-3 combines with J gene TRBJ1-1; D is possibly TRBD1 (5 bases). Germline lookup yields CDR1 SGHTA and CDR2 FQGTGA. V was shortened by 5 bases and J by 5 bases, with 15 bases between the two germline ends. CDR3 length equals 14 residues.